These T cell receptor beta chains were read from a single sample in a study of cytomegalovirus exposure and HLA in healthy donors. Some clones are missing from TCRdb's copy, which holds only in-frame ones; the method was immunoSEQ multiplex PCR. The sample holds 110,000 or so clones, roughly 73% seen once. The sequenced sample was PBMCs. These receptors were taken from a woman aged 35 to 49 in good health and CMV-seropositive. Both conserved end residues are part of each CDR3. The D gene is left open where the match is weak. Only some rows state a clone size, as once, few, many or a class for expanded clones.

abundance	d_gene	v_gene	j_gene	len	CDR3nt	CDR3aa
.	TRBD1	TRBV6-6	TRBJ1-6	16	TGTGCCAGCAGTTTTGACCGGGACAGGGTCAATTCACCCCTCCACTTT	CASSFDRDRVNSPLHF
.	TRBD1	TRBV19	TRBJ1-1	16	TGTGCCAGTAGGAATCACAGGGGTCGATTGAACACTGAAGCTTTCTTT	CASRNHRGRLNTEAFF
.	.	TRBV4-3	TRBJ2-7	13	TGCGCCAGCAGCCGATGGCAAGGGGGCGAGCAGTACTTC	CASSRWQGGEQYF
.	.	TRBV27	TRBJ1-2	13	TGTGCCAGCAGAGATTCAGGGGTTGATGGCTACACCTTC	CASRDSGVDGYTF
.	TRBD1	TRBV28	TRBJ2-7	14	TGTGCCAGCACCCGGACAGGGGAACCTTACGAGCAGTACTTC	CASTRTGEPYEQYF
.	.	TRBV19	TRBJ1-1	14	TGTGCCAGTAGTATAGAATCCGTGAACACTGAAGCTTTCTTT	CASSIESVNTEAFF
.	.	TRBV9	TRBJ2-7	14	TGTGCCAGCAGCGTAGGCGTGATAACCTACGAGCAGTACTTC	CASSVGVITYEQYF
.	.	TRBV7-6	TRBJ2-7	14	TGTGCCAGCAGCTTAGTTGCGGGTGGGTACGAGCAGTACTTC	CASSLVAGGYEQYF
.	.	TRBV5-1	TRBJ1-4	18	TGCGCCAGCAGCTTAGAGGACCCCCTTAAGTTAGCGCTCGAAAAACTGTTTTTT	CASSLEDPLKLALEKLFF
once	TRBD1	TRBV7-8	TRBJ2-7	15	TGTGCCAGCAGCTTCGGCCGGGACAGCTCCTACGAGCAGTACTTC	CASSFGRDSSYEQYF
.	TRBD1	TRBV28	TRBJ1-5	14	TGTGCCAGCAGTATGACAGGGTACCGTCAGCCCCAGCATTTT	CASSMTGYRQPQHF
.	TRBD2	TRBV12-5	TRBJ2-1	15	TGTGCTAGTGGTCCCCGGGGGGGCCCCTACAATGAGCAGTTCTTC	CASGPRGGPYNEQFF
once	.	TRBV5-1	TRBJ2-2	15	TGCGCCAGCAGAGTGTTTGGGGGCATGGCCGGGGAGCTGTTTTTT	CASRVFGGMAGELFF
few	TRBD2	TRBV5-1	TRBJ2-3	17	TGCGCCAGCAGCTTGTGGCTAGCGGGGGCTAGCACAGATACGCAGTATTTT	CASSLWLAGASTDTQYF
.	.	TRBV7-7	TRBJ2-1	14	TGTGCTAGCAGCCCCGGGACTGGCTACAATGAGCAGTTCTTC	CASSPGTGYNEQFF
.	.	TRBV5-1	TRBJ1-4	13	TGCGCCAGCAGCTTGGATTGGGCGGAAAAACTGTTTTTT	CASSLDWAEKLFF
once	.	TRBV7-3	TRBJ2-2	12	TGTGCCAGCAGCCCTAACACCGGGGAGCTGTTTTTT	CASSPNTGELFF
.	.	TRBV15	TRBJ2-3	11	TGTGCCACAAGAGCGGCCGATACGCAGTATTTT	CATRAADTQYF
.	.	TRBV28	TRBJ1-6	18	TGTGCCAGCAGTATCTCGATCCTACTCGGCTCCTATAATTCACCCCTCCACTTT	CASSISILLGSYNSPLHF
.	TRBD2	TRBV2	TRBJ2-5	16	TGTGCCAGCGAGTTCCTTTTAACGGGGGGGGAGGGGACCCAGTACTTC	CASEFLLTGGEGTQYF
few	.	TRBV21-1	TRBJ2-7	14	TGTGCCAGGACTAAAACAGGGGGAGTTTACGAGCAGTACTTC	CARTKTGGVYEQYF
.	TRBD2	TRBV4-1	TRBJ2-3	16	TGCGCCAGCAGCCAATCTCTAGCGGGAGGGCCTCACGGGCAGTATTTT	CASSQSLAGGPHGQYF
.	TRBD1	TRBV28	TRBJ2-4	18	TGTGCCAGCAGTTTGACAGGGGGATTGTATCTAGCCAAAAACATTCAGTACTTC	CASSLTGGLYLAKNIQYF
.	.	TRBV30	TRBJ1-1	19	TGTGCCTGGAGTTTAGTTTTTTTTCTGGGAGGTTGCGTCGACACTGAAGCTTTCTTT	CAWSLVFFLGGCVDTEAFF
.	.	TRBV7-2	TRBJ1-6	15	TGTGCCAGCACCCCGGGATCCACTGATAATTCACCCCTCCACTTT	CASTPGSTDNSPLHF
few	.	TRBV6-5	TRBJ1-4	13	TGTGCCAGCCGACCGGCTTGGAGTGAAAAACTGTTTTTT	CASRPAWSEKLFF
.	.	TRBV7-2	TRBJ1-2	15	TGTGCCAGCAGCTTAGAACAGGGCCGTTCCTATGGCTACACCTTC	CASSLEQGRSYGYTF